This TCR beta chain was recovered during a study of blood T cell repertoires in COVID-19. All enrollees were about 18 to 95 years old and from 20 to 30 US areas. Donors in Cohort 3 who had recovered were those with two negative PCRs, healthcare professional clearance, or resolution of their symptoms. Data came from immunoSEQ multiplex PCR; TCRdb stores just in-frame clones and leaves some out. Of about 390,000 clones listed, 87% are singletons. The origin of this receptor is a woman in her forties or fifties who had recovered from COVID-19. Sequenced material: PBMCs or T cells enriched from blood (not recorded which).

CDR3 sequence reads: CASTIAGGESEQYF. The CDR3 region has the DNA TGCGCCAGCACCATAGCGGGGGGTGAAAGCGAGCAGTACTTC. The rearrangement joins TRBV5-1 to TRBJ2-7, with TRBD2 matching 10 bases. The V gene end was trimmed by 6 bases and the J gene end by 6 bases; junction bases not matched to a gene: 9. The CDR3 is 14 residues long. Germline assignment: CDR1 SGHRS and CDR2 YFSETQ.